The 17 T cell receptor beta chains reported below all come from one sample, sequenced in a study of CXCR3-negative and CXCR3-positive naive CD8 T cells. Study results and limitations: CXCR3-expressing naive cells carried TRB CDR3s more hydrophobic than those of CXCR3-negative naive cells.

It was by 5' RACE with UMI labels that the TRB cDNA libraries were prepared. Following a re-call of the 5' RACE reads, TCRdb has one entry per CDR3 protein and lacks DNA. The sample table sets out roughly 100,000 distinct CDR3 sequences. These receptors are not linked to any known antigen. The sample consisted of naive CXCR3+ CD8+ T cells from blood. Subset here: CD45RO-CCR7+CD27+CD95- naive CD8+ T cells expressing CXCR3 (TNR3+). These receptor sequences come from a human donor in good health. Some clones in this sample may be carry-over from other donors' samples.

The chain is built from TRBV6-1 and TRBJ1-1; TCRdb's assignment of TRBD1 cannot be checked, as there is no DNA. This CDR3 has 15 residues. Germline V gives CDR1 MNHNS, CDR2 SASEGT. This CDR3 is CASSEATGADTEAFF.

CDR3 sequence reads: CASSHSRDRGHGQPQHF. The V and J genes are TRBV4-3 and TRBJ1-5; TCRdb lists TRBD1, though no DNA is available to test this call. The CDR3 is 17 residues long. Germline lookup yields CDR1 LGHNA and CDR2 YSLEER.

The chain recombines TRBV12-5 with TRBJ2-1; absent DNA, TCRdb's TRBD2 call cannot be checked. Looked up from germline, CDR1 is LGHNT and CDR2 is FRNRAP. The CDR3 runs to 16 residues. The chain's CDR3 is CASGTQTSGSYNEQFF.

V usage is TRBV7-3 and J usage is TRBJ1-5. The CDR3 contains 12 residues. Germline CDR1 reads SGHTA; CDR2 reads FQGTGA. CDR3 amino acids: CASSLKAQPQHF.

The chain has TRBV5-6 and TRBJ2-7; TCRdb indicates TRBD1, and absent DNA this call remains unverified. Germline V gives CDR1 SGHDT, CDR2 YYEEEE. The CDR3 is made up of 13 amino acids. The CDR3: CASSLIGQDEQYF.

V usage is TRBV4-1 and J usage is TRBJ2-2; lacking DNA, the TRBD1 call made by TCRdb goes unchecked. CDR3 length: 15 amino acids. Germline V gives CDR1 MGHRA, CDR2 YSYEKL. The CDR3: CASSQEQGNTGELFF.

The V call is TRBV10-3, the J call TRBJ2-1; the D call from TCRdb, TRBD2, cannot be confirmed without DNA. The CDR3 runs to 13 residues. Germline loops: CDR1 ENHRY, CDR2 SYGVKD. This CDR3 is CAISGRAGDEQFF.

The chain links TRBV6-5 to TRBJ2-7; TCRdb's D call of TRBD1 is untestable without DNA. The germline gives CDR1 MNHEY, CDR2 SVGAGI. CDR3 length: 14 residues. The CDR3 spells CASSVSPYSYEQYF.

The V gene is TRBV5-4, the J gene TRBJ2-3; absent DNA, TCRdb's TRBD2 call cannot be checked. The CDR3 is made up of 15 amino acids. CDR1 and CDR2 (germline): SGHNT, YYREEE (reference sequence). The CDR3 protein is CASSLGSGDTDTQYF.

This CDR3 is CATSRDGPSGDTDTQYF. This chain links TRBV15 with TRBJ2-3; TCRdb returns TRBD2, unconfirmable since there is no DNA. The germline V gene has CDR1 LNHNV and CDR2 YYDKDF (reference sequence). The CDR3 is made up of 17 amino acids. The variable domain in full, with the rest retrieved from reference TRBV15 and TRBJ2-3, is DAMVIQNPRYQVTQFGKPVTLSCSQTLNHNVMYWYQQKSSQAPKLLFHYYDKDFNNEADTPDNFQSRRPNTSFCFLDIRSPGLGDTAMYLCATSRDGPSGDTDTQYFGPGTRLTVL.

The rearrangement joins TRBV12-3 or TRBV12-4 to TRBJ2-5; TCRdb's D call of TRBD2 is untestable without DNA. The CDR3 length is 18 residues. This CDR3 is CASSLASEGSGVQETQYF.

The rearrangement uses TRBV6-5 and TRBJ2-7; TCRdb names TRBD1, which stays unverified in the absence of DNA. CDR1 MNHEY and CDR2 SVGAGI come from the germline V gene. This CDR3 has 14 residues. This CDR3 is CASSPSGQTSEQYF.

The chain carries TRBV4-3 and TRBJ1-2. Germline V CDR1 and CDR2: LGHNA, YSLEER. The CDR3 extends over 15 amino acids. The CDR3 protein is CASSQQYSENYGYTF.

The chain recombines TRBV7-9 with TRBJ2-7; the TRBD2 assignment by TCRdb is unverifiable without DNA. Germline-derived CDR1 and CDR2 are SEHNR and FQNEAQ (reference sequence). This CDR3 contains 13 residues. The CDR3 sequence is CASSSAGGYEQYF.

The J gene is TRBJ2-1, the V gene TRBV7-7; TCRdb returns TRBD2, unconfirmable since there is no DNA. The CDR3 spans 14 residues. The germline CDR1 and CDR2 sequences are SSHAT and FNYEAQ (reference sequence). The CDR3 region is CASSLVAGGGEQFF.

The chain carries TRBV5-5 and TRBJ1-6; the TCRdb call, TRBD1, lacks DNA for checking. Germline CDR1 is SGHKS and CDR2 is YYEKEE (reference sequence). The CDR3 runs 13 residues. CDR3 residues: CASIRGSGPPLHF.

The chain links TRBV27 to TRBJ1-1; TCRdb gives TRBD1 as the D gene, but with no DNA this cannot be confirmed. Germline assignment: CDR1 MNHEY and CDR2 SMNVEV (reference sequence). This CDR3 spans 13 amino acids. The CDR3 region is CASSDQGGTEAFF.